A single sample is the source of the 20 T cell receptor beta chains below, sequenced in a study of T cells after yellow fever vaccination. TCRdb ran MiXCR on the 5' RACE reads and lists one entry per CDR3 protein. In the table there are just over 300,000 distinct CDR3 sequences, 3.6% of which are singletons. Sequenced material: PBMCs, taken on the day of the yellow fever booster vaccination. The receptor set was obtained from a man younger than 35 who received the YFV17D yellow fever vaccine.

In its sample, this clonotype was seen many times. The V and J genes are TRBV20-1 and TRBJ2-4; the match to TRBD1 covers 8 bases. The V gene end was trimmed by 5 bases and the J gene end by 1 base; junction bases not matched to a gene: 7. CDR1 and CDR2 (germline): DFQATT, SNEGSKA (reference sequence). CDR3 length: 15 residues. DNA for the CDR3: TGCAGTGCTTTTTCCAACAGGGGGGCCAAAAACATTCAGTACTTC. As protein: CSAFSNRGAKNIQYF.

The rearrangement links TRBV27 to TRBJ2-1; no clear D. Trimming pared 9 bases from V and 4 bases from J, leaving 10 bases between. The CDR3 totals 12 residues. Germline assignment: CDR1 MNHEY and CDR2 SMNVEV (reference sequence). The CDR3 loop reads CASGTPYNEQFF. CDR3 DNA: TGTGCCAGTGGCACTCCGTACAATGAGCAGTTCTTC.

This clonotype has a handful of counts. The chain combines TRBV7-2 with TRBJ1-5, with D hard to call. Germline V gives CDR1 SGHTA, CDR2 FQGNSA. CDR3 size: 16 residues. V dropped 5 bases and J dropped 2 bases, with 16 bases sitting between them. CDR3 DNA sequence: TGTGCCAGCAGCCCGAGAGTAGGGTACGGCAATCAGCCCCAGCATTTT. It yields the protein CASSPRVGYGNQPQHF.

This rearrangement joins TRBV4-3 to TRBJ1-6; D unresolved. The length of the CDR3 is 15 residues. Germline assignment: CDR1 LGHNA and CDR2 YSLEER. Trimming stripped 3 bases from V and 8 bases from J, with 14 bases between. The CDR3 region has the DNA TGCGCCAGCAGCCATCTGTCGATTGTTGATTCACCCCTCCACTTT. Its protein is CASSHLSIVDSPLHF.

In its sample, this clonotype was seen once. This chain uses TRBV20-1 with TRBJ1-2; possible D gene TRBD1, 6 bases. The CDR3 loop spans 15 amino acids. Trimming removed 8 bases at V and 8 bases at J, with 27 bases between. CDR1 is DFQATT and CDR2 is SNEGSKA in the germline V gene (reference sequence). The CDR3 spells CSTQSGTQGLEGYTF. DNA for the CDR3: TGCAGTACTCAATCCGGAACACAGGGTTTGGAAGGCTACACCTTC.

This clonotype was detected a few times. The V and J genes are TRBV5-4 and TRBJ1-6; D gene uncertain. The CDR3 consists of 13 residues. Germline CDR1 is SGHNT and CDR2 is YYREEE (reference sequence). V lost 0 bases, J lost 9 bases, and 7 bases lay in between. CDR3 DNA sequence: TGTGCCAGCAGCTTGGACGTGGCTTCACCCCTCCACTTT. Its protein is CASSLDVASPLHF.

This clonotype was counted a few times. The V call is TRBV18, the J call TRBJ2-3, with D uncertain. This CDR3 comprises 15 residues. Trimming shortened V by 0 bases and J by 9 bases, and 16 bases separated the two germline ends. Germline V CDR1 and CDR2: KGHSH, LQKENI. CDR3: CASSPPSTDGATQYF. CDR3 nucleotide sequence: TGTGCCAGCTCACCACCGAGCACTGACGGCGCGACGCAGTATTTT.

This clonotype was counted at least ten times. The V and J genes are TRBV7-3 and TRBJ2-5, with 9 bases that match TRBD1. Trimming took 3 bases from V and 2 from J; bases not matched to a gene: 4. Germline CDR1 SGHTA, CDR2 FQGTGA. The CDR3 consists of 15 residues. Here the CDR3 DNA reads TGTGCCAGCAGCTTGACGGGGACAGGGCAAGAGACCCAGTACTTC. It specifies CASSLTGTGQETQYF.

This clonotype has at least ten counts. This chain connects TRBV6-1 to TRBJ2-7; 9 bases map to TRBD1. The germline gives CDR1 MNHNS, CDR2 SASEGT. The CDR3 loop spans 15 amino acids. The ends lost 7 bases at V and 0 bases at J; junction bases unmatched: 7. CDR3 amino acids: CASKFETGGSYEQYV. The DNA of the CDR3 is TGTGCCAGCAAATTCGAGACAGGGGGCTCCTACGAGCAGTACGTC.

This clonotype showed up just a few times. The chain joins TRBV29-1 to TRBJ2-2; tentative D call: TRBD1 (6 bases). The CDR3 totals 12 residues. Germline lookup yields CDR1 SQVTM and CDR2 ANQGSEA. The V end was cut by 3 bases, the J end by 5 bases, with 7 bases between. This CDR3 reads CSVDRGTGELFF. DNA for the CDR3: TGCAGCGTTGACAGGGGTACCGGGGAGCTGTTTTTT.

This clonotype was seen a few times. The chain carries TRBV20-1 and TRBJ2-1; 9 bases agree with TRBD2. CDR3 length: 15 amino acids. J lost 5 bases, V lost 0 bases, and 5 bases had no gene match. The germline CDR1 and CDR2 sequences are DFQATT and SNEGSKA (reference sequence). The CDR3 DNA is TGCAGTGCTAGAGAGCCTAGCGGGGTGGACAATGAGCAGTTCTTC. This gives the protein CSAREPSGVDNEQFF.

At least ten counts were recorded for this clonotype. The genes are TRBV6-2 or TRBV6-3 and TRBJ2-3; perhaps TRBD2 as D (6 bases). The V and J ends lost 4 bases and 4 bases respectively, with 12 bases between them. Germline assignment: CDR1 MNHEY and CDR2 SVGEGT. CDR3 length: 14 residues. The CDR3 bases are TGTGCCAGCAGTTGGATTGGGGAGGCAGATACGCAGTATTTT. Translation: CASSWIGEADTQYF.

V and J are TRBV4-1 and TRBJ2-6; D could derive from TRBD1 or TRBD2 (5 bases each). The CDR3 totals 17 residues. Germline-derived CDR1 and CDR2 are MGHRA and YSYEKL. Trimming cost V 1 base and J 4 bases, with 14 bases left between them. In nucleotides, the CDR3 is TGCGCCAGCAGCCAAGTGGGGGTGTCGTCCGGGGCCAACGTCCTGACTTTC. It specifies CASSQVGVSSGANVLTF.

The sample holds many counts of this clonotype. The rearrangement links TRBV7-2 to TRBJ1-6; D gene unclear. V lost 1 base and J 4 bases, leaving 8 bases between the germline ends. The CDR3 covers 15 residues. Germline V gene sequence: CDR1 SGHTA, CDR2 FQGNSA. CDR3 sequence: CASSLEREYNSPLHF. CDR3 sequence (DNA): TGTGCCAGCAGCTTAGAACGGGAATATAATTCACCCCTCCACTTT.

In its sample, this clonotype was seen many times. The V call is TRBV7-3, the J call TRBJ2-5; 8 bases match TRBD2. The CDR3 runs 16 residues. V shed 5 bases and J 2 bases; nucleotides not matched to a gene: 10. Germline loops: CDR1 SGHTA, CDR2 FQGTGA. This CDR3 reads CASSPTGRGDQETQYF. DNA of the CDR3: TGTGCCAGCAGCCCAACAGGGCGGGGGGATCAAGAGACCCAGTACTTC. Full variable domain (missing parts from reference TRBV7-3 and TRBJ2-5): GAGVSQTPSNKVTEKGKYVELRCDPISGHTALYWYRQSLGQGPEFLIYFQGTGAADDSGLPNDRFFAVRPEGSVSTLKIQRTERGDSAVYLCASSPTGRGDQETQYFGPGTRLLVL.

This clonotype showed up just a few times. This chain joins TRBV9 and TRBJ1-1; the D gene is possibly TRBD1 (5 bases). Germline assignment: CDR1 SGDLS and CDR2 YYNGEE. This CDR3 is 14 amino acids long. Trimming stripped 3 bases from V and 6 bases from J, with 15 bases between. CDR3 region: CASSAGQGIPEAFF. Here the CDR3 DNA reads TGTGCCAGCAGCGCGGGGCAGGGAATACCTGAAGCTTTCTTT.

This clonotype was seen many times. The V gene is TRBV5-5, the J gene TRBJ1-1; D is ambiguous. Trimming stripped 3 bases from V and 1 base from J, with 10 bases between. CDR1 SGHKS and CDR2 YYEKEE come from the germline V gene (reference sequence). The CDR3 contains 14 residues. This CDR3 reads CASSSSSGNTEAFF. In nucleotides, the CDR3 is TGTGCCAGCAGCTCTTCTTCAGGGAACACTGAAGCTTTCTTT.

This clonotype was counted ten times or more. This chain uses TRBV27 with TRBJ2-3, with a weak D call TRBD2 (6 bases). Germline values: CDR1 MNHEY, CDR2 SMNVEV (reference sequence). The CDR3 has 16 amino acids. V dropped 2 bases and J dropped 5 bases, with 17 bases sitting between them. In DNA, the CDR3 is TGTGCCAGCAGTTTAGGCGTGTCTAGCGTGAGAGATACGCAGTATTTT. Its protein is CASSLGVSSVRDTQYF.

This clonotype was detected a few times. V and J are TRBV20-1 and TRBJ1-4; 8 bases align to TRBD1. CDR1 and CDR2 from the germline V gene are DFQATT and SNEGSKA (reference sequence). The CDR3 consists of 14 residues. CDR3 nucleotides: TGCGGATTAAAACAGGGGGCAACTAATGAAAAACTGTTTTTT. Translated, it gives CGLKQGATNEKLFF.

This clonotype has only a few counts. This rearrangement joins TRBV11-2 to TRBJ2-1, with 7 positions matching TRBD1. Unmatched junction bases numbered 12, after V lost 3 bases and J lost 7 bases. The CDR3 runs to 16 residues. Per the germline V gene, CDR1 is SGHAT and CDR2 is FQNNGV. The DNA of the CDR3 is TGTGCCAGCAGCTTGACAGGGCTCACCCCGGGGAATGAGCAGTTCTTC. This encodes CASSLTGLTPGNEQFF.